This T cell receptor (beta chain) is from a study of blood T cell repertoires in COVID-19. Study at large: Samples came from the United States, Italy and Spain, spanning acute and convalescent COVID-19. T cells, B-cell-depleted T cells, or PBMCs supplied cDNA or gDNA.

From germline, CDR1 is SGHRS and CDR2 YFSETQ. Unmatched junction bases numbered 5, after V lost 4 bases and J lost 3 bases. The CDR3 runs to 15 residues. Per the original data handling: From reference gene primer amplification, estimates of nucleated cell counts were derived. The method was immunoSEQ multiplex PCR; TCRdb's version includes in-frame clones alone and lacks a portion of them. That table supplies the V and J calls and clone size; D and trimming were determined from the DNA. The table has over 150,000 clones, approximately 91% seen once. The chain uses TRBV5-1 and TRBJ2-3, with TRBD1 matching 10 bases. What was sequenced was peripheral blood. The receptor was isolated from a man aged 18 to 30 with acute or convalescent COVID-19. The CDR3 region is CASSPDRGRTDTQYF. In nucleotides, the CDR3 is TGCGCCAGCAGCCCGGACAGGGGGAGGACAGATACGCAGTATTTT.